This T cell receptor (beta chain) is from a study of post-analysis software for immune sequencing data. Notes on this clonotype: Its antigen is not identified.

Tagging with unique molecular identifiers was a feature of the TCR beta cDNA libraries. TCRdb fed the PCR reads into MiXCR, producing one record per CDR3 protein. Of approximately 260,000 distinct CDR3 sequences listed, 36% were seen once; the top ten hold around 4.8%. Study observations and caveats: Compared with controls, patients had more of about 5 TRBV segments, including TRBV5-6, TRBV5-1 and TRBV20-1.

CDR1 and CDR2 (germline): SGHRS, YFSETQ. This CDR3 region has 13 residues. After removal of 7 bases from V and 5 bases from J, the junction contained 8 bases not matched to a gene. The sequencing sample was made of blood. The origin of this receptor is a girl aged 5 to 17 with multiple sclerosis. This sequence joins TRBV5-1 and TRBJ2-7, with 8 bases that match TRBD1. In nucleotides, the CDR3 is TGCGCCAGCGGCTGGGACAGGCGCGACGAGCAGTACTTC. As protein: CASGWDRRDEQYF.